The 4 T cell receptor beta chains given below trace back to one sample, sequenced in a study of Graves' ophthalmopathy and Graves' hyperthyroidism. For repertoire sequencing, the TCR beta CDR3 regions were amplified from RNA transcripts. The library came from an HTBI-primed first-round RT-PCR and a second-round multiplex PCR. TCRdb ran MiXCR on the multiplex PCR reads and lists one entry per CDR3 protein. This sample has just over 400,000 distinct CDR3 sequences, with under 25% found just once. The sample consisted of peripheral blood. These receptors were collected from a woman between 18 and 30 years old with stable Graves' hyperthyroidism.

This clonotype has at least ten counts. The rearrangement links TRBV6-5 to TRBJ2-7, with TRBD2 matching over 13 bases. This CDR3 has 21 residues. CDR1 is MNHEY, CDR2 SVGAGI, per germline. The V segment lost 7 bases and the J segment 2 bases; nucleotides outside the gene matches: 23. Here the CDR3 reads CASTPGVDKGTSGDPPYEQYF. CDR3 DNA: TGTGCCAGCACCCCCGGTGTAGACAAGGGGACTAGCGGGGATCCCCCCTACGAGCAGTACTTC.

This clonotype was counted a few times. This chain uses TRBV5-1 with TRBJ1-2; 10 bases align to TRBD1. V trimming: 4 bases; J trimming: 9 bases; junction bases outside the gene matches: 9. The germline gives CDR1 SGHRS, CDR2 YFSETQ. CDR3 length: 14 amino acids. The CDR3 coding sequence is TGCGCCAGCAGCCCGATCCGGGACAGGGGACGCTACACCTTC. Encoded protein: CASSPIRDRGRYTF.

V is TRBV30 and J is TRBJ1-5, with TRBD1 as a possible D gene (6 bases). CDR1 is GTSNPN and CDR2 is SVGIG in the germline V gene (reference sequence). The CDR3 extends over 14 amino acids. The V gene lost 0 bases and the J gene lost 5 bases, with 11 bases spanning the gap. CDR3 sequence: CAWSVLDRHQPQHF. The DNA of the CDR3 is TGTGCCTGGAGTGTGTTGGACAGACATCAGCCCCAGCATTTT.

The rearrangement joins TRBV13 to TRBJ1-1; unclear D gene. Trimming pared 5 bases from V and 4 bases from J, leaving 14 bases between. The CDR3 runs 14 residues. Germline-derived CDR1 and CDR2 are PRHDT and FYEKMQ (reference sequence). CDR3 sequence: CASSASPKVTEAFF. The CDR3 coding sequence is TGTGCCAGCAGCGCCTCACCAAAGGTCACTGAAGCTTTCTTT.